Here is one TCR beta chain with its context. Its antigen remains undetermined. Within one base of it there is no much larger clone, and no base qualities were kept. The CDR3 starts with the cysteine, ends with the phenylalanine, and has 15 residues. Solely the CDR3 DNA is kept, with 45 bases framed from the first base. Trimming at the junction amounts to 1 base on V and 0 bases on J, and the germline ends lie 6 bases apart. From the germline V gene, CDR1 is LGHNA and CDR2 is YNFKEQ. The method behind the library was the immunoSEQ multiplex PCR assay. The multiplex PCR relied on a mix of 60 forward primers for TCR Vbeta segments and 13 reverse primers for TCR Jbeta segments. A multiplex PCR assay on genomic DNA amplified the CDR3 region of rearranged TCR beta genes. The amplified TCR beta libraries were sequenced on the Illumina HiSeq System as 87-base-pair reads. In the source study's methods: A later analysis tallied tens of millions of unique TCR beta chains across the 666 repertoires, and some 10 million of those chains were shared by two or more donors. A nearest-neighbor algorithm error-corrected the raw reads and collapsed the reads into unique sequences, merging closely related sequences to remove PCR and sequencing errors. To assign V, D and J gene segments, CDR3 sequences were aligned to IMGT reference sequences. For a sequence to be retained, a match of at least six nucleotides to both a V gene segment and a J gene segment was required. A rearrangement counted as productive if the CDR3 had no stop codons and remained in frame with V and J, and every other rearrangement counted as non-productive. CDR3 was defined according to IMGT convention as the region running from the second conserved V-encoded cysteine to the conserved J-encoded phenylalanine. The earlier analysis of approximately 500 of the donors excluded sequences that lacked an unambiguous match to a single V gene segment. In an earlier analysis of 587 of the donors, V segments were called functional above 56.7% productive rearrangements and were called segregating when the between-donor standard deviation exceeded 5%. A statistical classification framework was developed to diagnose cytomegalovirus status using the catalog of TCR beta chain sequences. In a later analysis, TCR nucleotide sequences were compared against IMGT/GENE-DB human TR gene sequences so that V and J genes could be assigned. Using the TCRdist pipeline, a later analysis assigned CDR3 sequences along with most-parsimonious VDJ recombination scenarios. In a later analysis, each TCR beta chain was defined by its CDR3 amino acid sequence together with its V-gene family, and reads lacking a unique V-gene family were excluded. As a way to deal with suspected cross-contamination and a sequencing artifact, a later analysis dropped more than 500 nucleotide sequences that were highly shared and had low generation probability. For each public chain, a later analysis derived a clonal expansion index from normalized ranks of inferred template counts within each repertoire. A later analysis computed generation probabilities with a VDJ recombination model fitted to out-of-frame rearrangements, and checked the results against IGoR. A later analysis scored TCR-TCR, TCR-HLA and TCR-CMV co-occurrence with hypergeometric tests, applying a repertoire-size bias correction to TCR pairs. False discovery rates were estimated in a later analysis by permuting HLA or CMV assignments 20 times. A later analysis grouped co-occurring TCRs with DBSCAN, adding TCRdist sequence similarity when clustering within HLA-allele-positive subsets. For co-occurrence clustering, repertoires with fewer than 30,000 or more than 120,000 public chains were excluded, along with four or five repertoires with anomalous nucleotide sharing. Here the immuneACCESS table is served through TCRdb, limited to in-frame sequences with V and J called. Missing clones are a known gap in these copies; in checked studies unresolved V genes cover under half, and the rest lacks a known reason. V, J and clone size derive from that table, while D and trimming were established from the DNA sequence. The sample contains some 85,000 clones, roughly three quarters of them found a single time. The top ten clones comprise around 2.9% of the sample.

The data derive from a study of cytomegalovirus exposure and HLA in healthy donors (TCRdb year 2017). Looking at the study overall: An earlier analysis of approximately 590 of the donors reported roughly 270 Gb of sequence data and some 120 million unique TCR beta sequences from about 179 million T cells. In an earlier analysis of 500 to 650 of the donors, high-throughput TCR beta sequencing was used to judge whether each TCR beta V gene segment behaved as functional or pseudogenic. A later genetic analysis took genome-wide SNP genotypes for about three fifths of the roughly 700 donors and used that subset as a discovery cohort. All discovery cohort repertoires had been generated using a single sequencing platform. Using immunosequencing, the study profiled T cell repertoires from around 680 subjects and related those repertoires to cytomegalovirus serostatus. Among about 370 genotyped donors of the cohort, an average of around 220,000 unique TCR beta nucleotide sequences was sequenced per donor, of which 15% to 20% were non-productive. HLA typing covered class I and class II loci at four-digit resolution. The aim of the study was to test whether cataloging public T cell receptors could identify signatures of past pathogen exposure. The study combined high-throughput TCR immunosequencing, statistical association of individual TCRs with disease status, and machine learning to predict cytomegalovirus infection status. The genetic ancestry cluster associated with self-reported Caucasian donors included 80% to 90% of the 350 to 500 genotyped donors. A separate validation cohort of 100 to 150 different subjects was used in addition to the approximately 610-subject first cohort. Donor age, sex, ethnicity and CMV serostatus were collected together with the repertoire data. Rather than using new phenotypic data, the later analysis identified candidate immune exposures from TCR beta sequences and from how often those sequences occurred across donors. The number of typed donors differed by locus: about 620-630 for A, B, C, DRB1 and DQB1; approximately 540 for DQA1; around 610 for DPA1; and some 470 for DPB1. Several DR-DQ haplotypes were treated as single units for association and clustering because of strong linkage in the cohort. Roughly 300 gigabases of sequencing data and 70 million to 100 million unique TCR sequences made up an early release that covered roughly 670 HLA-typed donors. In a later analysis, previously published TCR beta repertoires from several hundred donors were re-analyzed and high-resolution HLA genotyping was added so that TCR occurrence patterns could be studied.

In total, 600 or so healthy bone marrow donors made up the cohort. At the time of sampling, every cohort member was nominally healthy, though immune exposures that went unrecorded were likely present. The donor tested CMV seronegative, placing the donor among the approximately 360 seronegative members of the cohort. A peripheral blood sample was collected from each donor, and TCR beta sequencing was performed on peripheral blood mononuclear cells. The Qiagen DNeasy Blood Extraction Kit was used to extract genomic DNA from the blood cell samples. What the work shows at the level of the full study, not this receptor alone: When HLA alleles, especially DR and DQ, strongly co-occurred, TCR associations were difficult to assign to individual alleles. Linkage disequilibrium might explain the correlated functional status among segregating V segments, but an unknown experimental factor could not be excluded. Compared with equally common non-associated chains, HLA-associated TCR beta chains in a later analysis were more clonally expanded and had lower generation probabilities. Some IMGT-functional V segments, including TRBV6-2 and TRBV6-3, could not be distinguished by the 87-base-pair reads and were therefore excluded. A further reported finding was that TCR beta sequences accurately predicted the HLA-A and HLA-B alleles for most subjects in the first cohort. Because counts were too low, more than 15 rarely observed V segments, including chromosome 9 orphons, were excluded from the earlier analysis of fewer than 650 of the donors. The classifier was reported to diagnose cytomegalovirus status with high specificity and sensitivity in both the original cohort and the validation cohort. Across donors, most TCR sequences were observed very rarely, whereas some public TCRs were present in many individuals. Because HLA typing was missing for some donors at each locus, association tests included only the typed subset. A total of 164 TCR beta chains were listed by the study as associated with cytomegalovirus. In a later analysis, 15,000 to 20,000 TCR beta sequences were associated with specific HLA alleles at a false discovery rate of 0.05. V-gene and J-gene trimming of TCR beta chains was associated with a missense DCLRE1C variant in a later genetic analysis, and the association was replicated in an independent cohort. A later analysis found that TCR association rates varied across HLA loci, with DRB1 alleles showing the most associated TCRs and HLA-C alleles the fewest. Immune exposure information for the cohort was limited to CMV serostatus. A later genetic analysis reported fewer N-insertions in productive TCRs among donors in an Asian-associated ancestry cluster than the roughly 690-donor mean. The presence/absence analyses assumed that sequencing depth was roughly uniform across donors, and that assumption may not be true. The authors suggested that the approach could potentially be generalized to other disease states and immunological phenotypes. In vitro tests confirmed that a few of the cytomegalovirus-associated TCR beta chains recognize cytomegalovirus antigens. According to a later analysis, most CMV-associated TCR beta chains appeared to be HLA-restricted, and the HLA associations seemed to be driven largely by CMV exposure. A later analysis reported that several top co-occurrence clusters appeared linked to parvovirus B19, influenza, CMV and Epstein-Barr virus. Broadly in line with IMGT annotations, most TCR beta V segments showed up in productive rearrangements about 87% or about 30% of the time in an earlier analysis of around 600 of the donors. This cohort had only TCR beta chains sequenced, and the lack of alpha or paired-chain data limited which features could be detected. A group of highly shared sequence variants was considered likely to be a technical artifact of the sequencing pipeline.

The sequence derives from a man aged 35-49 years in good health and CMV-seronegative. The V and J genes are TRBV4-2 and TRBJ2-2, with the D gene not confidently named. The sequenced sample was PBMCs. DNA sequence: TGTGCCAGCAGCCAAGGGCAGGCGAACACCGGGGAGCTGTTTTTT. Its protein reads: CASSQGQANTGELFF.